The rows below give T cell receptor beta chains drawn from one sample of a study of blood T cell repertoires in COVID-19. Clones were sequenced by immunoSEQ multiplex PCR, and TCRdb holds only the in-frame ones, with some missing. Altogether 130,000 to 150,000 clones are present, more than 75% being singletons, with the ten largest covering about 5%. The specimen was peripheral blood. These receptors came from a woman aged 70-85 years with COVID-19, enrolled during active disease. Each CDR3 is given with its conserved first and last residue. The D gene is left open where the match is weak. Clone size, where shown, is once, few, many, or a class for clones that have expanded.

v_call: TRBV5-1
cdr3_length: 14
d_call: TRBD1
j_call: TRBJ2-7
clone_size: few
cdr3_nt: TGCGCCAGCAGCCAACGACAGGGGGCTGGTGAGCAGTACTTC
cdr3_aa: CASSQRQGAGEQYF

v_call: TRBV4-3
cdr3_length: 13
d_call: TRBD1
j_call: TRBJ1-1
clone_size: -
cdr3_nt: TGCGCCAGCAGCAGGCGGGACAGCACTGAAGCTTTCTTT
cdr3_aa: CASSRRDSTEAFF

v_call: TRBV28
cdr3_length: 13
d_call: -
j_call: TRBJ1-5
clone_size: -
cdr3_nt: TGTGCCAGCAGTTGGACACCAAATCAGCCCCAGCATTTT
cdr3_aa: CASSWTPNQPQHF

v_call: TRBV12-3/TRBV12-4
cdr3_length: 12
d_call: -
j_call: TRBJ1-3
clone_size: -
cdr3_nt: TGTGCCAGCAGTTCCAGGGTGGACACCATATATTTT
cdr3_aa: CASSSRVDTIYF

v_call: TRBV18
cdr3_length: 13
d_call: -
j_call: TRBJ1-1
clone_size: -
cdr3_nt: TGTGCCAGCTCACGGGGCGGGAACACTGAAGCTTTCTTT
cdr3_aa: CASSRGGNTEAFF

v_call: TRBV28
cdr3_length: 14
d_call: -
j_call: TRBJ2-3
clone_size: -
cdr3_nt: TGTGCCAGCAGCTCACGGGGGAGGTCAGATACGCAGTATTTT
cdr3_aa: CASSSRGRSDTQYF

v_call: TRBV6-6
cdr3_length: 15
d_call: TRBD2
j_call: TRBJ2-1
clone_size: -
cdr3_nt: TGTGCCAGCAGTTACCCAAGCGGGGGGAGGAATGAGCAGTTCTTC
cdr3_aa: CASSYPSGGRNEQFF

v_call: TRBV7-9
cdr3_length: 12
d_call: -
j_call: TRBJ2-7
clone_size: -
cdr3_nt: TGTGCCAGCAGCTTACAGGGGTACGAGCAGTACTTC
cdr3_aa: CASSLQGYEQYF

v_call: TRBV5-4
cdr3_length: 16
d_call: -
j_call: TRBJ2-4
clone_size: -
cdr3_nt: TGTGCCAGCAGCCTCGGGGTGGGGGCCGGAGAAAACATTCAGTACTTC
cdr3_aa: CASSLGVGAGENIQYF

v_call: TRBV28
cdr3_length: 15
d_call: -
j_call: TRBJ1-1
clone_size: -
cdr3_nt: TGTGCCAGCAGCCCATCGGGGGGGCTGAATCCTGAAGCTTTCTTT
cdr3_aa: CASSPSGGLNPEAFF

v_call: TRBV5-1
cdr3_length: 15
d_call: TRBD2
j_call: TRBJ2-3
clone_size: -
cdr3_nt: TGCGCCAGCAGCTTGGGTAGCGGGGGGACAGATACGCAGTATTTT
cdr3_aa: CASSLGSGGTDTQYF